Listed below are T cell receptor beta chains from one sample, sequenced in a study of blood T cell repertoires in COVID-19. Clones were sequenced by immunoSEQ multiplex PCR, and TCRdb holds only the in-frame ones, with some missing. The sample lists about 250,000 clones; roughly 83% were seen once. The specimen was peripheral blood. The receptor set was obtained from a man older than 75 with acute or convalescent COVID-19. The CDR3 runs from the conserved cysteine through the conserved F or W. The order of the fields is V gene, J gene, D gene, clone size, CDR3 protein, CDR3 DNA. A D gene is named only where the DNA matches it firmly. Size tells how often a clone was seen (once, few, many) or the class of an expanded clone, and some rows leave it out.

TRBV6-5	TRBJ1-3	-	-	CASSTQGLRNTIYF	TGTGCCAGCAGTACCCAGGGACTTCGGAACACCATATATTTT
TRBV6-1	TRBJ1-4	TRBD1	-	CASSEPGQGAFNEKLFF	TGTGCCAGCAGTGAACCGGGACAGGGGGCCTTTAATGAAAAACTGTTTTTT
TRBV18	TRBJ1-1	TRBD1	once	CASSPDRGSNTEAFF	TGTGCCAGCTCACCCGACAGGGGGAGTAACACTGAAGCTTTCTTT
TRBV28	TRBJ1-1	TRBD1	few	CASSLRGATGVVEAFF	TGTGCCAGCAGTTTAAGGGGGGCGACAGGGGTTGTTGAAGCTTTCTTT
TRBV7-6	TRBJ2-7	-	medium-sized	CASSLRDKSNYEQYF	TGTGCCAGCAGCTTACGGGACAAGTCCAATTACGAGCAGTACTTC
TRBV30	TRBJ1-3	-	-	CAWSYGVHTIYF	TGTGCCTGGAGTTACGGGGTGCACACCATATATTTT
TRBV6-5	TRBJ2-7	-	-	CASSLGGLSSYEQYF	TGTGCCAGCAGTTTAGGGGGTTTGAGCTCCTACGAGCAGTACTTC
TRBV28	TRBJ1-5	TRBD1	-	CASSLLGRGQGQPQHF	TGTGCCAGCAGTTTACTCGGCAGGGGGCAAGGGCAGCCCCAGCATTTT
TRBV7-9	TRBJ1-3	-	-	CASSPGGFGNTIYF	TGTGCCAGCAGCCCGGGGGGTTTCGGAAACACCATATATTTT
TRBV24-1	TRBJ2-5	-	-	CATSDWNRGGRETQYF	TGTGCCACCAGTGATTGGAACAGGGGAGGTCGGGAGACCCAGTACTTC
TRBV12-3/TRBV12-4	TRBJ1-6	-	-	CASSFYYNSPLHF	TGTGCCAGCAGTTTCTACTATAATTCACCCCTCCACTTT
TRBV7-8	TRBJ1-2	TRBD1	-	CASSDFDRDYGYTF	TGTGCCAGCAGCGACTTCGACAGGGACTATGGCTACACCTTC
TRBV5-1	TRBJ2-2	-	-	CASSLAVNTGELFF	TGCGCCAGCAGCTTAGCGGTGAACACCGGGGAGCTGTTTTTT